Following are 25 T cell receptor beta chains from one sample sequenced in a study of cytomegalovirus exposure and HLA in healthy donors. It was with 60 Vbeta and 13 Jbeta primers that the PCR ran. Sequencing used immunoSEQ multiplex PCR; TCRdb keeps in-frame clones, though not all of them. The table has about 60,000 clones, around four fifths seen once; the top ten hold 1.6%. Sequences were obtained from PBMCs. These receptors were obtained from a young man in good health and CMV-seronegative.

This chain connects TRBV29-1 to TRBJ2-7, with D maybe TRBD1 (6 bases). V lost 4 bases and J lost 6, with 13 bases in between. Germline CDR1 and CDR2: SQVTM and ANQGSEA. This CDR3 comprises 12 residues. This CDR3 is CSVGRGRIEQYF. The DNA for the CDR3 is TGCAGCGTTGGCAGGGGTCGGATCGAGCAGTACTTC.

The chain carries TRBV7-2 and TRBJ2-2; 8 bases agree with TRBD1. Trimming at V came to 8 bases and at J to 4 bases, leaving 3 bases not matched to a gene. CDR3 length: 13 residues. Germline V lookup: CDR1 SGHTA, CDR2 FQGNSA. Written as DNA, the CDR3 is TGTGCCAGCCGCACAGGGGGCACCGGGGAGCTGTTTTTT. It translates to CASRTGGTGELFF.

This clone appeared a single time. The rearrangement joins TRBV13 to TRBJ2-2; a weak D match, TRBD2 (6 bases). The CDR3 spans 15 residues. From germline, CDR1 is PRHDT and CDR2 FYEKMQ (reference sequence). The ends were cut back, 6 bases at V and 0 bases at J, with 11 bases in the middle. CDR3 protein: CASSRGLANTGELFF. The CDR3 region has the DNA TGTGCCAGCAGTCGGGGACTCGCGAACACCGGGGAGCTGTTTTTT.

This clone was seen only a few times. DNA for the CDR3: TGTGCCAGCAGCTTTAGCGGGGCCCTGTCCAAAAACATTCAGTACTTC. As protein: CASSFSGALSKNIQYF. V usage is TRBV7-2 and J usage is TRBJ2-4; TRBD2 matches 8 bases. The CDR3 length is 16 residues. CDR1 is SGHTA and CDR2 is FQGNSA in the germline V gene. V trimming: 3 bases; J trimming: 2 bases; junction bases outside the gene matches: 6.

The genes are TRBV7-2 and TRBJ2-7; 9 positions agree with TRBD1. CDR1 is SGHTA and CDR2 is FQGNSA in the germline V gene. The CDR3 has 15 amino acids. The V and J ends lost 1 base and 2 bases, in that order; junction bases with no gene match: 3. The CDR3 protein is CASSLETGGTYEQYF. In DNA, the CDR3 is TGTGCCAGCAGCTTAGAGACAGGGGGGACCTACGAGCAGTACTTC. The full variable domain, rest sourced from reference TRBV7-2 and TRBJ2-7, is GAGVSQSPSNKVTEKGKDVELRCDPISGHTALYWYRQSLGQGLEFLIYFQGNSAPDKSGLPSDRFSAERTGGSVSTLTIQRTQQEDSAVYLCASSLETGGTYEQYFGPGTRLTVT.

The gene calls are TRBV19 and TRBJ2-7, with 7 bases lining up with TRBD1. The CDR3 consists of 15 residues. Germline CDR1 is LNHDA and CDR2 is SQIVND (reference sequence). V trimming: 1 base; J trimming: 3 bases; junction bases outside the gene matches: 6. Here the CDR3 reads CASSIAGQVYYEQYF. DNA for the CDR3: TGTGCCAGTAGTATAGCCGGACAGGTATACTACGAGCAGTACTTC.

The chain employs TRBV30 and TRBJ2-7; D is possibly TRBD1 (5 bases). The germline V gene encodes CDR1 GTSNPN and CDR2 SVGIG (reference sequence). The CDR3 has 13 amino acids. Trimming removed 3 bases at V and 7 bases at J, with 16 bases between. CDR3 coding DNA: TGTGCCTGGAGCCTACAGGCCCCCGAGGAGCAGTACTTC. Protein sequence: CAWSLQAPEEQYF.

This chain joins TRBV7-2 and TRBJ1-1; 9 positions agree with TRBD1. There are 13 residues in the CDR3. Germline lookup yields CDR1 SGHTA and CDR2 FQGNSA. V was clipped by 4 bases and J by 5 bases; unmatched bases: 2. The CDR3 loop reads CASSSDRGTEAFF. Written as DNA, the CDR3 is TGTGCCAGCAGCTCGGACAGGGGAACTGAAGCTTTCTTT.

This clone occurred a few times. V gene TRBV19 combines with J gene TRBJ1-5, with a possible D match to TRBD1 (6 bases). CDR1 and CDR2 from the germline V gene are LNHDA and SQIVND (reference sequence). The V end lost 3 bases, the J end lost 0 bases, and 18 bases lay between the germline ends. There are 18 residues in the CDR3. The CDR3 here is CASSIQTNRDNSNQPQHF. DNA for the CDR3: TGTGCCAGTAGTATCCAAACCAACAGGGATAATAGCAATCAGCCCCAGCATTTT.

The chain couples TRBV5-4 to TRBJ2-1, with D maybe TRBD2 (6 bases). Germline V gene data show CDR1 as SGHNT and CDR2 as YYREEE (reference sequence). V was trimmed by 4 bases and J by 5 bases, leaving 22 bases between them. This CDR3 spans 17 amino acids. CDR3 sequence reads: CASSPPMTTSAHNEQFF. The CDR3 DNA sequence: TGTGCCAGCAGCCCCCCAATGACGACTAGTGCCCACAATGAGCAGTTCTTC.

The CDR3 protein is CASSELNSRGETQYF. CDR3 nucleotide sequence: TGTGCCAGCAGTGAGTTGAATAGTAGGGGTGAGACCCAGTACTTC. This sequence joins TRBV2 and TRBJ2-5; possible D gene TRBD1, 5 bases. Trimming shortened V by 3 bases and J by 5 bases, and 16 bases separated the two germline ends. Germline V gives CDR1 SNHLY, CDR2 FYNNEI. The CDR3 covers 15 residues.

The chain links TRBV6-5 to TRBJ2-3; TRBD1 matches 8 bases. Germline V gene data show CDR1 as MNHEY and CDR2 as SVGAGI. Trimming cost V 6 bases and J 2 bases; bases outside gene matches: 4. The CDR3 has 14 residues. CDR3 bases: TGTGCCAGCAGGAACCAGGGGGCCACAGATACGCAGTATTTT. It encodes CASRNQGATDTQYF.

This chain links TRBV30 with TRBJ2-1; 7 bases fit TRBD1. Germline lookup yields CDR1 GTSNPN and CDR2 SVGIG (reference sequence). This CDR3 is 14 amino acids long. V was pared by 3 bases and J by 2 bases, with 4 bases of the junction left unmatched. The CDR3 DNA reads as TGTGCCTGGAGGGACAGGACAGCCTACAATGAGCAGTTCTTC. This sequence encodes CAWRDRTAYNEQFF.

This clone was picked up a small number of times. The chain uses TRBV7-4 and TRBJ1-5; TRBD1 is a possible D gene (6 bases). The CDR3 is 14 residues long. Trimming took off 4 bases at V and 4 bases at J, with 11 bases between the two ends. The germline V gene has CDR1 SGHVT and CDR2 SQSDAQ. The CDR3 loop is CASSYRVRNQPQHF. The CDR3 DNA follows: TGTGCCAGCAGCTACAGGGTTCGAAATCAGCCCCAGCATTTT.

This clone was detected only a few times. This sequence joins TRBV7-2 and TRBJ2-7; D possibly corresponds to TRBD2 (7 bases). CDR1 SGHTA and CDR2 FQGNSA come from the germline V gene. The CDR3 loop spans 15 amino acids. V dropped 5 bases and J dropped 4 bases, with 18 bases sitting between them. The CDR3 reads CASSQTPGGQYEQYF. CDR3 DNA sequence: TGTGCCAGCAGCCAAACCCCGGGGGGCCAGTACGAGCAGTACTTC.

The chain joins TRBV9 to TRBJ1-2; tentatively, D is TRBD1 (6 bases). Trimming left V 4 bases short and J 5 bases short, with 18 bases between. Germline CDR1 SGDLS, CDR2 YYNGEE. This CDR3 spans 15 amino acids. Here the CDR3 DNA reads TGTGCCAGCAGCTTTAATACGGGACACCCTTATGGCTACACCTTC. This sequence encodes CASSFNTGHPYGYTF.

The gene calls are TRBV5-1 and TRBJ1-5; D not resolved. The CDR3 totals 14 residues. Trimming shortened V by 4 bases and J by 3 bases, and 11 bases separated the two germline ends. Looked up from germline, CDR1 is SGHRS and CDR2 is YFSETQ. This CDR3 is CASSMDGVNQPQHF. The CDR3 coding sequence is TGCGCCAGCAGCATGGACGGGGTCAATCAGCCCCAGCATTTT.

Regarding this clone: An end of the junction does not agree with germline; a read error may underlie this. In the same sample, other DNA sequences code for this CDR3. The chain uses TRBV15 and TRBJ1-5, with D maybe TRBD1 (5 bases). The CDR3 loop spans 17 amino acids. Germline lookup yields CDR1 LNHNV and CDR2 YYDKDF (reference sequence). CDR3 DNA sequence: TGTGCCACCAGCAGATCTAAAGGGGAGGGGCTCAATCAGCCTCAGCATTTT. This gives the protein CATSRSKGEGLNQPQHF. Variable domain in full (rest from reference TRBV15 and TRBJ1-5): DAMVIQNPRYQVTQFGKPVTLSCSQTLNHNVMYWYQQKSSQAPKLLFHYYDKDFNNEADTPDNFQSRRPNTSFCFLDIRSPGLGDTAMYLCATSRSKGEGLNQPQHFGDGTRLSIL.

This chain uses TRBV2 with TRBJ2-7, with 15 bases identical to TRBD2. Unmatched junction bases numbered 7, after V lost 6 bases and J lost 7 bases. The germline CDR1 and CDR2 sequences are SNHLY and FYNNEI. The CDR3 has 15 amino acids. This chain's CDR3 is CASRPGLAGGREQYF. The CDR3 DNA is TGTGCCAGCAGACCCGGACTAGCGGGGGGGCGTGAGCAGTACTTC.

The CDR3 nucleotides are TGTGCCAGCAGCTCAGATGGAGATACGCAGTATTTT. Translation: CASSSDGDTQYF. This chain uses TRBV7-2 with TRBJ2-3; D call uncertain. CDR1 and CDR2 (germline): SGHTA, FQGNSA. V lost 4 bases, J lost 5 bases, and 7 bases lay in between. This CDR3 is built from 12 residues.

The rearrangement uses TRBV10-3 and TRBJ2-7; 10 positions agree with TRBD2. V was pared by 6 bases and J by 5 bases, with 1 base of the junction left unmatched. The CDR3 loop spans 12 amino acids. CDR1 ENHRY and CDR2 SYGVKD come from the germline V gene. The CDR3 nucleotides read TGTGCCATCAGCGGGACTAGCGACGAGCAGTACTTC. The encoded protein is CAISGTSDEQYF.

The chain employs TRBV10-3 and TRBJ2-1; 13 bases fit TRBD2. Germline values: CDR1 ENHRY, CDR2 SYGVKD. V was clipped by 6 bases and J by 9 bases; unmatched bases: 2. The CDR3 sequence is 13 residues long. CDR3 protein: CAISGLAGVEQFF. The CDR3 DNA reads TGTGCCATCAGCGGACTAGCGGGAGTTGAGCAGTTCTTC.

V and J are TRBV5-1 and TRBJ1-2; 8 bases align to TRBD1. The CDR3 has 13 amino acids. The germline gives CDR1 SGHRS, CDR2 YFSETQ. Germline trimming cut 4 bases from V and 6 bases from J; bases unmatched to any gene: 5. In DNA, the CDR3 is TGCGCCAGCAGCACGACAGGGGTCGATGGCTACACCTTC. Translated, it gives CASSTTGVDGYTF. Looking up the rest from reference TRBV5-1 and TRBJ1-2 gives the full variable domain: KAGVTQTPRYLIKTRGQQVTLSCSPISGHRSVSWYQQTPGQGLQFLFEYFSETQRNKGNFPGRFSGRQFSNSRSEMNVSTLELGDSALYLCASSTTGVDGYTFGSGTRLTVV.

The chain has TRBV7-2 and TRBJ2-3; TRBD2 might be the D (5 bases). The germline V gene encodes CDR1 SGHTA and CDR2 FQGNSA. This CDR3 region has 14 residues. Trimming stripped 8 bases from V and 2 bases from J, with 14 bases between. CDR3 loop: CASGGGLITDTQYF. DNA for the CDR3: TGTGCCAGCGGCGGCGGGTTGATCACAGATACGCAGTATTTT.

This chain joins TRBV6-6 and TRBJ1-2; maybe TRBD1 (5 bases). The CDR3 covers 14 residues. CDR1 MNHNY and CDR2 SVGAGI come from the germline V gene (reference sequence). Trimming cost V 7 bases and J 4 bases, with 16 bases left between them. This CDR3 is CASNDPSRGYGYTF. DNA for the CDR3: TGTGCCAGCAACGACCCCTCAAGGGGCTATGGCTACACCTTC.